The 27 T cell receptor beta chains reported below all come from one sample, sequenced in a study of Graves' ophthalmopathy and Graves' hyperthyroidism. The study amplified TCR beta CDR3 regions using RNA transcripts. RT-PCR in the first round used HTBI primers; a second-round multiplex PCR followed. TCRdb re-derived calls from the multiplex PCR reads in MiXCR, one entry per CDR3 protein. The sample has around 670,000 distinct CDR3 sequences; 35% to 50% are singletons. The sample consisted of peripheral blood. The origin of the receptors is an adult man with Graves' ophthalmopathy.

This clonotype was observed a handful of times. V and J are TRBV5-8 and TRBJ1-1; D may be TRBD1 (5 bases). CDR1 is SGHTS and CDR2 is YDEGEE in the germline V gene. V lost 7 bases and J lost 1, with 14 bases in between. The CDR3 spans 14 residues. The CDR3 coding sequence is TGTGCCAGCGGACTGACAGATCAGAACACTGAAGCTTTCTTT. Translation: CASGLTDQNTEAFF.

This clonotype has only a few counts. The rearrangement links TRBV11-2 to TRBJ1-6; tentatively, D is TRBD1 (6 bases). Trimming took 5 bases from V and 10 from J, leaving 18 bases between them. CDR3 length equals 15 residues. Germline-derived CDR1 and CDR2 are SGHAT and FQNNGV. The CDR3 here is CASSRGGGAKSPLHF. In DNA, the CDR3 is TGTGCCAGCAGCCGGGGGGGGGGCGCGAAGTCACCCCTCCACTTT.

This clonotype was counted between two and nine times. This chain joins TRBV2 and TRBJ1-1; 8 bases align to TRBD1. The germline V gene encodes CDR1 SNHLY and CDR2 FYNNEI. V shed 6 bases, J shed 4 bases, and the junction held 13 bases outside the gene matches. CDR3 length equals 16 residues. The CDR3 DNA is TGTGCCAGCAGCGACCCCAGGACAGGGAGCGTCACTGAAGCTTTCTTT. This gives the protein CASSDPRTGSVTEAFF. Together with reference TRBV2 and TRBJ1-1, the CDR3 gives the full variable domain: EPEVTQTPSHQVTQMGQEVILRCVPISNHLYFYWYRQILGQKVEFLVSFYNNEISEKSEIFDDQFSVERPDGSNFTLKIRSTKLEDSAMYFCASSDPRTGSVTEAFFGQGTRLTVV.

This clonotype has only a few counts. The chain has TRBV12-3 or TRBV12-4 and TRBJ2-2, with D uncertain. Trimming left V 5 bases short and J 6 bases short, with 10 bases between. The CDR3 loop spans 13 amino acids. The CDR3 coding sequence is TGTGCCAGCAGTCCTCGGCAGGCCGGGGAGCTGTTTTTT. Amino acid sequence: CASSPRQAGELFF.

This clonotype turned up a few times. The genes are TRBV7-8 and TRBJ2-5; D call uncertain. This CDR3 is built from 14 residues. V lost 5 bases and J lost 4, with 14 bases in between. CDR1 SGHVS and CDR2 FQNEAQ come from the germline V gene. This CDR3 reads CASSQQSRRETQYF. CDR3 bases: TGTGCCAGCAGCCAACAATCGAGGCGAGAGACCCAGTACTTC. Full variable domain (outside the CDR3, taken from reference TRBV7-8 and TRBJ2-5): GAGVSQSPRYKVAKRGQDVALRCDPISGHVSLFWYQQALGQGPEFLTYFQNEAQLDKSGLPSDRFFAERPEGSVSTLKIQRTQQEDSAVYLCASSQQSRRETQYFGPGTRLLVL.

The V and J genes are TRBV5-8 and TRBJ1-1, with D perhaps TRBD1 (5 bases). The CDR3 contains 16 residues. V lost 1 base and J 5 bases, leaving 18 bases between the germline ends. CDR1 SGHTS and CDR2 YDEGEE come from the germline V gene. DNA for the CDR3: TGTGCCAGCAGCTTGAGTCTAAGAGAGGGGTTGACTGAAGCTTTCTTT. Encoded protein: CASSLSLREGLTEAFF.

The chain carries TRBV19 and TRBJ1-5, with 7 nucleotides matching TRBD1. This CDR3 is 16 amino acids long. V dropped 3 bases and J dropped 4; count of bases not matched to a gene: 9. Germline CDR1 is LNHDA and CDR2 is SQIVND (reference sequence). The CDR3 sequence is CASSINRGVSNQPQHF. In nucleotides, the CDR3 is TGTGCCAGTAGTATCAACAGGGGAGTGAGTAATCAGCCCCAGCATTTT.

J is TRBJ2-7 and V is TRBV10-3, with D maybe TRBD1 (6 bases). Germline lookup yields CDR1 ENHRY and CDR2 SYGVKD. The CDR3 totals 14 residues. The V and J ends lost 5 bases and 0 bases respectively, with 11 bases between them. The CDR3 bases are TGTGCCATCAGTCAACGGACAGCCTCCTACGAGCAGTACTTC. Residues: CAISQRTASYEQYF.

The chain couples TRBV10-1 to TRBJ1-3; the D gene is possibly TRBD1 (5 bases). Trimming took off 6 bases at V and 3 bases at J, with 9 bases between the two ends. The germline CDR1 and CDR2 sequences are WNHNN and SYGVQD (reference sequence). There are 13 residues in the CDR3. CDR3 amino acids: CASRTANGNTIYF. CDR3 nucleotides: TGCGCCAGCAGGACAGCTAATGGAAACACCATATATTTT.

CDR3 nucleotides: TGTGCCAGCAGTTCCCCCGACGGAAAGCAGTACTTC. It codes for CASSSPDGKQYF. J is TRBJ2-7 and V is TRBV6-5; no firm D call. The V end was cut by 4 bases, the J end by 8 bases, with 12 bases between. The CDR3 has 12 amino acids. Germline V gene sequence: CDR1 MNHEY, CDR2 SVGAGI.

The V gene is TRBV20-1, the J gene TRBJ2-5; D assignment may be TRBD1 or TRBD2 (6 bases each). The germline gives CDR1 DFQATT, CDR2 SNEGSKA (reference sequence). Deletions cut 0 bases from V and 1 base from J, with 9 bases between. The CDR3 has 14 residues. CDR3 nucleotides: TGCAGTGCTAGAGACAGGGGACTCCAAGAGACCCAGTACTTC. Amino acid sequence: CSARDRGLQETQYF.

This chain links TRBV7-2 with TRBJ1-2; 9 bases are a match to TRBD1. The germline V gene has CDR1 SGHTA and CDR2 FQGNSA. The trim removed 4 bases at V and 7 bases at J, leaving 13 bases unmatched. The CDR3 is 16 amino acids. The CDR3 DNA follows: TGTGCCAGCAGCTGGATGGGACAGGGCCCTTCCTCTGGCTACACCTTC. It specifies CASSWMGQGPSSGYTF.

The V and J genes are TRBV20-1 and TRBJ1-6, with D perhaps matching TRBD1 (6 bases). This CDR3 is 17 amino acids long. Germline assignment: CDR1 DFQATT and CDR2 SNEGSKA (reference sequence). Trimming left V 7 bases short and J 5 bases short, with 24 bases between. The CDR3 bases are TGCAGTGTTAAGGGGAGGATGGGGGGCGCGGATAATTCACCCCTCCACTTT. It specifies CSVKGRMGGADNSPLHF.

Turning to this clonotype: A much larger clone differs by one base, so this may be a read error. J is TRBJ1-1 and V is TRBV10-3; D gene ambiguous. The germline V gene has CDR1 ENHRY and CDR2 SYGVKD. V was pared by 5 bases and J by 2 bases, with 9 bases between. This CDR3 has 13 amino acids. As DNA, the CDR3 is TGTGCCATCAGTTACTCACCTAACACTGAAGCTTTCTTT. It yields the protein CAISYSPNTEAFF.

This clonotype has a handful of counts. V is TRBV19 and J is TRBJ2-5, with 13 bases that match TRBD2. Trimming cost V 6 bases and J 5 bases; bases outside gene matches: 6. The germline CDR1 and CDR2 sequences are LNHDA and SQIVND (reference sequence). The CDR3 is 15 residues long. CDR3: CASSRTSGSAETQYF. DNA of the CDR3: TGTGCCAGTAGCCGGACTAGCGGGAGTGCCGAGACCCAGTACTTC.

The chain is built from TRBV20-1 and TRBJ2-7, with 10 positions matching TRBD2. Germline trimming cut 5 bases from V and 2 bases from J; bases unmatched to any gene: 18. Germline values: CDR1 DFQATT, CDR2 SNEGSKA (reference sequence). The CDR3 is 18 residues long. For the CDR3, the DNA is TGCAGTGCTGGTCCCCTAGCGGGAGTAGGGAGGATCCCCTACGAGCAGTACTTC. Its protein product is CSAGPLAGVGRIPYEQYF.

This clonotype was detected only a few times. This chain joins TRBV12-3 or TRBV12-4 and TRBJ2-2; D call uncertain. The CDR3 is 14 residues long. V was pared by 6 bases and J by 5 bases, with 13 bases between. The CDR3 DNA reads as TGTGCCAGCAGCTTGGTGGGCAGAACCGGGGAGCTGTTTTTT. This sequence encodes CASSLVGRTGELFF.

This clonotype turned up a few times. V is TRBV12-3 or TRBV12-4 and J is TRBJ1-4, with no clear D. Trimming stripped 5 bases from V and 0 bases from J, with 7 bases between. The CDR3 runs to 14 residues. In DNA form, the CDR3 reads TGTGCCAGCAGTCGACGGTCAACTAATGAAAAACTGTTTTTT. Protein product: CASSRRSTNEKLFF.

This clonotype was recorded at least ten times. V gene TRBV7-2 combines with J gene TRBJ1-6; maybe TRBD1 (5 bases). In germline, CDR1 is SGHTA, CDR2 FQGNSA. V dropped 1 base and J dropped 4 bases, with 8 bases sitting between them. This CDR3 is 15 amino acids long. CDR3 residues: CASSLGQGYNSPLHF. The CDR3 DNA follows: TGTGCCAGCAGCTTAGGTCAGGGATATAATTCACCCCTCCACTTT. The full variable domain, its missing parts supplied by reference TRBV7-2 and TRBJ1-6, is GAGVSQSPSNKVTEKGKDVELRCDPISGHTALYWYRQSLGQGLEFLIYFQGNSAPDKSGLPSDRFSAERTGGSVSTLTIQRTQQEDSAVYLCASSLGQGYNSPLHFGNGTRLTVT.

J is TRBJ2-5 and V is TRBV7-2; D possibly corresponds to TRBD1 (6 bases). Trimming removed 5 bases at V and 10 bases at J, with 14 bases between. The CDR3 is made up of 12 amino acids. Germline-derived CDR1 and CDR2 are SGHTA and FQGNSA. CDR3 residues: CASSQVGGLQYF. The CDR3 coding sequence is TGTGCCAGCAGCCAAGTTGGGGGCCTCCAGTACTTC.

This clonotype was found a few times. The rearrangement joins TRBV7-2 to TRBJ1-1; possibly TRBD1 for D (5 bases). The CDR3 is made up of 14 amino acids. The V and J ends lost 3 bases and 6 bases respectively, with 14 bases between them. Germline CDR1 SGHTA, CDR2 FQGNSA. This chain's CDR3 is CASSLSRVMAEAFF. DNA for the CDR3: TGTGCCAGCAGCTTGAGCAGGGTTATGGCTGAAGCTTTCTTT.

This clonotype was counted at least ten times. This sequence joins TRBV4-1 and TRBJ2-7; D possibly corresponds to TRBD1 (5 bases). The V gene lost 2 bases and the J gene lost 0 bases, with 8 bases spanning the gap. Per the germline V gene, CDR1 is MGHRA and CDR2 is YSYEKL. The CDR3 is made up of 14 amino acids. This CDR3 reads CASSQSDSSYEQYF. CDR3 in DNA: TGCGCCAGCAGCCAATCAGACAGCTCCTACGAGCAGTACTTC.

The V gene is TRBV10-3, the J gene TRBJ1-1, with D possibly being TRBD1 (6 bases). This CDR3 spans 13 amino acids. Trimming removed 10 bases from V and 4 bases from J, with 16 bases in between. CDR1 is ENHRY, CDR2 SYGVKD, per germline. The CDR3 is CASERGGSTEAFF. DNA for the CDR3: TGTGCCAGCGAGCGGGGGGGCTCCACTGAAGCTTTCTTT.

This clonotype occurred many times. CDR3 DNA: TGCAGCGTGGGGGCGCGCGGGGGTACCTACGAGCAGTACTTC. Translation: CSVGARGGTYEQYF. The chain has TRBV29-1 and TRBJ2-7; D is possibly TRBD2 (7 bases). The CDR3 runs to 14 residues. The germline V gene has CDR1 SQVTM and CDR2 ANQGSEA. V gave up 6 bases and J gave up 2 bases, with 17 bases separating them.

The gene calls are TRBV14 and TRBJ1-2; D unresolved. The CDR3 loop spans 15 amino acids. The ends were cut back, 8 bases at V and 4 bases at J, with 20 bases in the middle. Germline V gene data show CDR1 as SGHDN and CDR2 as FVKESK. The CDR3 reads CASSPERRSTYGYTF. CDR3 bases: TGTGCCAGCTCACCAGAGCGCAGGAGCACCTATGGCTACACCTTC.

This clonotype was observed a handful of times. The chain uses TRBV15 and TRBJ2-7; tentative D call: TRBD2 (6 bases). This CDR3 has 16 residues. Looked up from germline, CDR1 is LNHNV and CDR2 is YYDKDF (reference sequence). V was clipped by 2 bases and J by 1 base, with 15 bases between them. CDR3: CATSRRLPGGSYEQYF. CDR3 nucleotides: TGTGCCACCAGCAGACGACTCCCCGGGGGTTCCTACGAGCAGTACTTC.

The V gene is TRBV19, the J gene TRBJ1-5, with 9 bases fitting TRBD1. Per germline, CDR1 LNHDA and CDR2 SQIVND (reference sequence). The J segment lost 6 bases and the V segment lost 6 bases, leaving 6 bases of the junction unmatched. The CDR3 has 14 amino acids. CDR3 protein: CASRGQGYGQPQHF. CDR3 DNA: TGTGCCAGTAGGGGACAGGGTTATGGTCAGCCCCAGCATTTT.